This T cell receptor beta chain was documented in a study of CD8+ T cells in alopecia areata. The study, taken as a whole, reports: Resident alphabeta T cells of normal skin are also sequenced in scalp samples.

As concerns this clone: What it binds is not known.

Indicated treatment: oral pan-JAK inhibitor, 5-10 mg twice daily. Alopecia areata patients provided lesional scalp punch biopsies and peripheral blood, both collected for the study. The germline V and J ends were trimmed by 4 bases and 4 bases, with 8 bases remaining between them. This CDR3 spans 13 amino acids. The germline V gene has CDR1 SNHLY and CDR2 FYNNEI. Sequencing used cDNA as its template, made by extracting RNA and reverse transcribing it. Sequenced by immunoSEQ multiplex PCR; TCRdb stores in-frame clones only, minus some. The sample consists of 270,000 or so clones, roughly 64% of them appearing once.

The origin of this receptor is a human donor with alopecia areata. This chain connects TRBV2 to TRBJ1-3; no reliable D call. The sequencing here drew on CD4+ T cells sorted from blood, taken at week 24, from a patient treated with tofacitinib. The CDR3 coding sequence is TGTGCCAGCAGTGCGGACCGCGGAAACACCATATATTTT. As protein: CASSADRGNTIYF.